This TCR beta chain derives from a study of blood T cell repertoires in COVID-19 (dated by TCRdb to 2020 to 2021). Broadly, across the study: Samples from collaborators originated in the United States, Italy and Spain and spanned both the acute and convalescent phases of COVID-19. A freely available public database, intended as a resource for researchers studying the immune response to SARS-CoV-2, is where the repertoires were released. The material from the prospective study consisted of cDNA or gDNA derived from T cells, B-cell-depleted T cells, or PBMCs. Samples were obtained from the ongoing ImmuneRACE study (first 160 participants) and from about 1,300 subjects provided by 6 global collaborators. The dataset comprised deeply sampled blood TCRbeta repertoires from subjects exposed to, actively infected with, or recovered from COVID-19. A de-identified subject ID, COVID-19 status, age in years and sex were almost always included in the sample metadata. Where HLA class I and class II types were available, the types were taken from metadata supplied by the sample provider, not from assay-based typing.

About this clone: Its recognized antigen is unknown. No much larger clonotype is one base removed from it; base qualities were not supplied.

The research as a whole found: Clinical and demographic metadata were provided uncurated, with the amount varying by source and participant.

TCRbeta CDR3 regions were amplified from genomic DNA by means of the immunoSEQ Assay, a bias-controlled multiplex PCR. The paper's data handling went like this. The number of nucleated cells in each sample was estimated from the amplification of reference gene primers within the assay. To quantify the absolute abundance of each unique TCRbeta CDR3 rearrangement, sequence reads were collapsed and filtered. For each sample, productive Simpson clonality was calculated as the square root of Simpson's diversity index over productive rearrangements. This immuneACCESS table, as held by TCRdb, lists in-frame sequences with V and J called but not all clones. Of the missing ones, under half trace to an unresolved V gene in checked studies; the others have no known cause. V and J calls and clone size are copied from that table; D and trimming were computed from the DNA. This sample has about 45,000 clones in its table, and more than 70% of those were observed once. Clones ranked in the top ten supply 5.5% to 6.5% of the sample.

The collaborating institutions used their own protocols to collect whole blood in K2EDTA tubes. For TCRbeta analysis, collaborators shipped samples in one of three forms: frozen whole blood, isolated PBMCs, or DNA extracted from either of those sample types. The junction carries 12 bases between V and J, which are trimmed by 3 bases and 6 bases respectively. As encoded in the germline V gene (reference sequence), CDR1 is LGHDT while CDR2 is YNNKEL. The CDR3, cysteine through phenylalanine, is 14 amino acids long. The only DNA kept is the CDR3, 42 bases in frame from the first base. Input material: peripheral blood. The clonotype comes from an elderly woman with acute or convalescent COVID-19. The receptor chain draws on TRBV3-1 (or the pseudogene TRBV3-2) and TRBJ2-1; perhaps TRBD2 is the D gene, with 6 bases matching. The CDR3 here reads CASSHGTPGNEQFF. DNA sequence: TGTGCCAGCAGCCACGGGACTCCCGGCAATGAGCAGTTCTTC.